These T cell receptor beta chains were read from a single sample in a study of Ad26.COV2.S vaccination and SARS-CoV-2 variants. The repertoire was sequenced with immunoSEQ multiplex PCR; TCRdb's copy has only in-frame clones and lacks some. The sample yields about 370,000 clones, 89% seen once. The sequenced sample was peripheral blood, obtained in a trial of Ad26.COV2.S vaccine versus placebo. The receptors were gathered from a person between 18 and 65 years old who received the Ad26.COV2.S COVID-19 vaccine or a placebo. Both conserved end residues are part of each CDR3. A D gene is named only where the DNA matches it firmly. For some rows the clone size is stated as once, few or many, or as a class when expanded; others skip it.

TRBD1,TRBJ2-7,TRBV6-2/TRBV6-3,-,CASSPGDRPSYEQYF,TGTGCCAGCAGCCCCGGGGACAGGCCATCCTACGAGCAGTACTTC
-,TRBJ2-2,TRBV7-6,-,CASTRSLRDTGELFF,TGTGCCAGCACCCGAAGCCTTCGAGACACCGGGGAGCTGTTTTTT
TRBD2,TRBJ2-7,TRBV29-1,-,CSTTSGASYEQYF,TGCAGCACCACTAGCGGGGCCTCCTACGAGCAGTACTTC
-,TRBJ1-1,TRBV20-1,-,CSASGNTEAFF,TGCAGTGCTAGCGGGAACACTGAAGCTTTCTTT
TRBD1,TRBJ2-7,TRBV5-8,-,CASTSTGGNEQYF,TGTGCCAGCACCTCGACAGGGGGGAACGAGCAGTACTTC
-,TRBJ2-7,TRBV3-1/TRBV3-2,-,CASSRDDRYEQYF,TGTGCCAGCAGCCGGGACGACCGGTACGAGCAGTACTTC
TRBD2,TRBJ2-3,TRBV27,-,CASSRLAPPGTDTQYF,TGTGCCAGCAGTAGACTAGCGCCCCCCGGTACAGATACGCAGTATTTT
-,TRBJ1-1,TRBV3-1/TRBV3-2,once,CASSQGPPGTEAFF,TGTGCCAGCAGCCAGGGGCCCCCCGGCACTGAAGCTTTCTTT
-,TRBJ2-3,TRBV30,few,CAWGGRTDTQYF,TGTGCCTGGGGGGGAAGAACAGATACGCAGTATTTT
TRBD1,TRBJ1-1,TRBV7-9,-,CASSLARGRNTEAFF,TGTGCCAGCAGCTTAGCCAGGGGGCGGAACACTGAAGCTTTCTTT
-,TRBJ2-3,TRBV19,-,CASSIGVGSTDTQYF,TGTGCCAGTAGTATCGGGGTCGGGAGTACAGATACGCAGTATTTT
TRBD1,TRBJ2-1,TRBV9,-,CASSPFLQGANEQFF,TGTGCCAGCAGCCCCTTTCTACAGGGGGCTAATGAGCAGTTCTTC
-,TRBJ2-3,TRBV7-2,-,CASSLGWRTDTQYF,TGTGCCAGCAGCTTAGGTTGGCGGACAGATACGCAGTATTTT
-,TRBJ2-7,TRBV11-1,-,CASRRDTYEQYF,TGTGCCAGCCGGAGGGACACCTACGAGCAGTACTTC
-,TRBJ1-2,TRBV28,once,CASSPGLRAWYTF,TGTGCCAGCAGTCCCGGCCTAAGGGCGTGGTACACCTTC
-,TRBJ2-2,TRBV6-2/TRBV6-3,many,CASSYAGYGELFF,TGTGCCAGCAGTTACGCGGGATACGGGGAGCTGTTTTTT
TRBD2,TRBJ2-3,TRBV10-1,-,CASSFGTSGTDTQYF,TGCGCCAGCAGTTTCGGGACTAGCGGGACCGATACGCAGTATTTT
-,TRBJ2-7,TRBV5-1,once,CASSRSDDEQYF,TGCGCCAGCAGCCGGTCAGACGACGAGCAGTACTTC
TRBD2,TRBJ2-7,TRBV7-9,-,CASSLVRASGRLQEQYF,TGTGCCAGCAGCTTAGTGCGGGCTAGCGGCCGTTTACAGGAGCAGTACTTC
TRBD2,TRBJ2-3,TRBV30,-,CAGGGRGAADTQYF,TGTGCCGGAGGGGGGCGGGGGGCAGCAGATACGCAGTATTTT
-,TRBJ2-3,TRBV2,-,CARAATQADTQYF,TGTGCCAGAGCTGCGACCCAGGCAGATACGCAGTATTTT